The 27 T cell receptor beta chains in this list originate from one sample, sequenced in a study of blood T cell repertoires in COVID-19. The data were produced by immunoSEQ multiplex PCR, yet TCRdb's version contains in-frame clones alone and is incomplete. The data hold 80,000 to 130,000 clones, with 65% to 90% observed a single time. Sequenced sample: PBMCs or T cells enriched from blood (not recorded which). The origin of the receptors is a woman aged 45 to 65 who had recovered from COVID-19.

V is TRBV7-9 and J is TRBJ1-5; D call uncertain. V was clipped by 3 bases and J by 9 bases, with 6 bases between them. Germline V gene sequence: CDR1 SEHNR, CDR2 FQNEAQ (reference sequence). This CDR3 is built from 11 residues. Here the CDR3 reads CASSFPSPQHF. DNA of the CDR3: TGTGCCAGCAGCTTTCCGTCGCCCCAGCATTTT. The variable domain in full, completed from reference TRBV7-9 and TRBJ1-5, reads DTGVSQNPRHKITKRGQNVTFRCDPISEHNRLYWYRQTLGQGPEFLTYFQNEAQLEKSRLLSDRFSAERPKGSFSTLEIQRTEQGDSAMYLCASSFPSPQHFGDGTRLSIL.

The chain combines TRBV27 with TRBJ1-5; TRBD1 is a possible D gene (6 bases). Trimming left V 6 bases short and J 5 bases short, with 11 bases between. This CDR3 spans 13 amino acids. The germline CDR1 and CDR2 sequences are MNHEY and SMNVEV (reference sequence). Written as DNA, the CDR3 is TGTGCCAGCAGAGGGACAAGTTATCAGCCCCAGCATTTT. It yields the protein CASRGTSYQPQHF.

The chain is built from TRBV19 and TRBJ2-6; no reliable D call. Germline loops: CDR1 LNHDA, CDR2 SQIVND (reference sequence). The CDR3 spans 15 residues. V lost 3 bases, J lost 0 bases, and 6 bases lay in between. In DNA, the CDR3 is TGTGCCAGTAGTATTGTCAGCTCTGGGGCCAACGTCCTGACTTTC. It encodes CASSIVSSGANVLTF.

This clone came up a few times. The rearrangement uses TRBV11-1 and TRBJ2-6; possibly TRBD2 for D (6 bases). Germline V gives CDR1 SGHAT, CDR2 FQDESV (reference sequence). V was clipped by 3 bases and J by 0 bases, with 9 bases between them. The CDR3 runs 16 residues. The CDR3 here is CASSFGGSSGANVLTF. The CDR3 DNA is TGTGCCAGCAGCTTTGGGGGGAGCTCTGGGGCCAACGTCCTGACTTTC.

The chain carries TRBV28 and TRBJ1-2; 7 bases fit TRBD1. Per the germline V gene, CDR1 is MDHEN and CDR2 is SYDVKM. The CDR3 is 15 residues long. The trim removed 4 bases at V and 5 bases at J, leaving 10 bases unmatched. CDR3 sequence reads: CASSSDRAEGYGYTF. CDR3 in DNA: TGTGCCAGCAGTTCAGACAGGGCTGAGGGTTATGGCTACACCTTC.

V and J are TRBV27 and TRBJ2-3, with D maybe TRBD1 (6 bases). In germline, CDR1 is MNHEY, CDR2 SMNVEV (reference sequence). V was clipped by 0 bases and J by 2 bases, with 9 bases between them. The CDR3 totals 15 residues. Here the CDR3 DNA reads TGTGCCAGCAGTTTATCGGGGGCTTACACAGATACGCAGTATTTT. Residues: CASSLSGAYTDTQYF.

CDR3 in amino acids: CASSFGGALPSYEQYF. The CDR3 DNA sequence: TGTGCCAGCAGCTTCGGAGGGGCCCTTCCTTCCTACGAGCAGTACTTC. The chain has TRBV5-4 and TRBJ2-7; weak D call: TRBD2 (6 bases). V was pared by 2 bases and J by 1 base, with 16 bases between. Germline-derived CDR1 and CDR2 are SGHNT and YYREEE (reference sequence). This CDR3 is 16 amino acids long.

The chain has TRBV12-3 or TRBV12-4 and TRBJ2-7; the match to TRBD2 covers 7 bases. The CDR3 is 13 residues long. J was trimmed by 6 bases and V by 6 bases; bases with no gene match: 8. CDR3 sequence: CASRRGGGVEQYF. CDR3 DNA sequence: TGTGCCAGCAGGCGCGGGGGTGGGGTCGAGCAGTACTTC.

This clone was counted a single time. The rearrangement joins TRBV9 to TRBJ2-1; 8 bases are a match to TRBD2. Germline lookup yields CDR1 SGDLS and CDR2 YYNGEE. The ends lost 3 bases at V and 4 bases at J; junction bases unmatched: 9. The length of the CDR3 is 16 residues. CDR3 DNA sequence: TGTGCCAGCAGCGCCCCGAGGACTAGCAGATACAATGAGCAGTTCTTC. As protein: CASSAPRTSRYNEQFF.

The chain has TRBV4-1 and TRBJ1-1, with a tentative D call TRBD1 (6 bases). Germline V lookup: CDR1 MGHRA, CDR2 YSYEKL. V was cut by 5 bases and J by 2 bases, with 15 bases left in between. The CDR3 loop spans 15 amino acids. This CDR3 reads CASSFVGTINTEAFF. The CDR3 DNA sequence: TGCGCCAGCAGCTTTGTGGGGACAATTAACACTGAAGCTTTCTTT.

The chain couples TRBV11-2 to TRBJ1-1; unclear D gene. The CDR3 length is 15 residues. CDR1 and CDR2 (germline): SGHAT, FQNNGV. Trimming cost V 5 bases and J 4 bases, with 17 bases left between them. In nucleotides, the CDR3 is TGTGCCAGCAGCCAACCGTCGGGTTTGGGCACTGAAGCTTTCTTT. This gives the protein CASSQPSGLGTEAFF.

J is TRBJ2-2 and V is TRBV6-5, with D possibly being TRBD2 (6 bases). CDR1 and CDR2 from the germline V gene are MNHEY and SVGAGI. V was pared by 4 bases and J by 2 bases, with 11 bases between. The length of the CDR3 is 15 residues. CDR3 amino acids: CASSFTRGNTGELFF. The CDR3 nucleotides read TGTGCCAGCAGTTTCACGCGGGGAAACACCGGGGAGCTGTTTTTT.

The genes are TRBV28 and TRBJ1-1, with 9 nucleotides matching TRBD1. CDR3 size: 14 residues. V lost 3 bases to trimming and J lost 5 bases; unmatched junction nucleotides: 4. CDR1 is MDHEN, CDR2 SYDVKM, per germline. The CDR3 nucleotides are TGTGCCAGCAGTTTCGGACAGGGGAGGACTGAAGCTTTCTTT. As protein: CASSFGQGRTEAFF.

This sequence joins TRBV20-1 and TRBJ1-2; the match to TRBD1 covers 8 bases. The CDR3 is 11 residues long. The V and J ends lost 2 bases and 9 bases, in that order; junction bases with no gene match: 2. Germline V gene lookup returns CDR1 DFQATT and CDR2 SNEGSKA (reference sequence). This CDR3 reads CSARQGARYTF. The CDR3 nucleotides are TGCAGTGCTAGACAGGGGGCTCGCTACACCTTC.

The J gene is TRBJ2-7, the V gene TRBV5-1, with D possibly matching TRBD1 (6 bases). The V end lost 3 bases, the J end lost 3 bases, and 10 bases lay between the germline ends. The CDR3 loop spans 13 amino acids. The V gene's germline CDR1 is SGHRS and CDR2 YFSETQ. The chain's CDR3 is CASSSGHFYEQYF. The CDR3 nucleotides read TGCGCCAGCAGCTCGGGACATTTCTACGAGCAGTACTTC.

CDR3: CASSQGGSSYNEQFF. DNA of the CDR3: TGCGCCAGCAGCCAAGGTGGGAGCTCCTACAATGAGCAGTTCTTC. The chain couples TRBV4-1 to TRBJ2-1; tentative D call: TRBD2 (5 bases). Trimming took 1 base from V and 0 from J, leaving 7 bases between them. This CDR3 is built from 15 residues. The germline CDR1 and CDR2 sequences are MGHRA and YSYEKL.

The CDR3 here is CASKEHFNEQFF. DNA of the CDR3: TGTGCCAGCAAGGAGCACTTCAATGAGCAGTTCTTC. V is TRBV2 and J is TRBJ2-1; D gene unclear. The CDR3 is 12 residues long. Germline lookup yields CDR1 SNHLY and CDR2 FYNNEI. The V end was cut by 7 bases, the J end by 6 bases, with 10 bases between.

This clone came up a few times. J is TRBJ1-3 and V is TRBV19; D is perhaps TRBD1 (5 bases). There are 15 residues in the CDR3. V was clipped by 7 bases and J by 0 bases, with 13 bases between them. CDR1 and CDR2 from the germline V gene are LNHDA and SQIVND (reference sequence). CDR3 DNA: TGTGCCAGTACTTCCCGGGGGAGCTCTGGAAACACCATATATTTT. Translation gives CASTSRGSSGNTIYF.

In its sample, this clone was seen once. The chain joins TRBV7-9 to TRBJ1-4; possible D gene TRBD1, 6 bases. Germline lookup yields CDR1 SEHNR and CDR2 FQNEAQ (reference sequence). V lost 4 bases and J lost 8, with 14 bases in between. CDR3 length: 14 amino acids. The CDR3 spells CASSSGVLREKLFF. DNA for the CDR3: TGTGCCAGCAGCTCAGGGGTCCTTAGGGAAAAACTGTTTTTT. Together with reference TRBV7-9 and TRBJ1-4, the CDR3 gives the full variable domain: DTGVSQNPRHKITKRGQNVTFRCDPISEHNRLYWYRQTLGQGPEFLTYFQNEAQLEKSRLLSDRFSAERPKGSFSTLEIQRTEQGDSAMYLCASSSGVLREKLFFGSGTQLSVL.

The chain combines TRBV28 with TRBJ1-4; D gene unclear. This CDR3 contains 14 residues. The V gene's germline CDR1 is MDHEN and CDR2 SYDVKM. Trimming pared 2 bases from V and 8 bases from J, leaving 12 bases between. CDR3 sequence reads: CASSLADWEEKLFF. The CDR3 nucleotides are TGTGCCAGCAGTTTAGCGGACTGGGAGGAAAAACTGTTTTTT.

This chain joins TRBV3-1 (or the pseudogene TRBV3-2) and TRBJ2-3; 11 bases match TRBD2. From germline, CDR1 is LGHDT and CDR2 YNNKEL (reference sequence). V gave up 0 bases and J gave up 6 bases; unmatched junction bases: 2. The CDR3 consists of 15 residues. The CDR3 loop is CASSQELAGGDTQYF. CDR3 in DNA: TGTGCCAGCAGCCAAGAGCTAGCGGGGGGTGATACGCAGTATTTT.

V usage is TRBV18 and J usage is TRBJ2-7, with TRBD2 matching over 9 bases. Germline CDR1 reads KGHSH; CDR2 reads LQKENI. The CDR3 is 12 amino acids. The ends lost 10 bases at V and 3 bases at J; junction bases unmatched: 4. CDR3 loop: CATTSGHYEQYF. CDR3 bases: TGTGCCACCACTAGCGGGCACTACGAGCAGTACTTC.

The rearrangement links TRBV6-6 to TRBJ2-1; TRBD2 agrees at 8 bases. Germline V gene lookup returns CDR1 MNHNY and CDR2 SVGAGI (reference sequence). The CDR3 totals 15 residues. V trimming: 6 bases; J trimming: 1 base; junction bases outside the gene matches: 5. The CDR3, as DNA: TGTGCCAGCAGCCCGAGCGGGAGTTCCTACAATGAGCAGTTCTTC. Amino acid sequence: CASSPSGSSYNEQFF.

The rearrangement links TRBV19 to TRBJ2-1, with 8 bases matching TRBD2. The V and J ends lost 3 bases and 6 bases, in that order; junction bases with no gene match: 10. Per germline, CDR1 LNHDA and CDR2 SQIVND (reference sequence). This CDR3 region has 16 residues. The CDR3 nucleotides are TGTGCCAGTAGTATCCTCGGGGGACTAGTTGGCAATGAGCAGTTCTTC. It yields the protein CASSILGGLVGNEQFF. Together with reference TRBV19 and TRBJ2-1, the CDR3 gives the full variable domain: DGGITQSPKYLFRKEGQNVTLSCEQNLNHDAMYWYRQDPGQGLRLIYYSQIVNDFQKGDIAEGYSVSREKKESFPLTVTSAQKNPTAFYLCASSILGGLVGNEQFFGPGTRLTVL.

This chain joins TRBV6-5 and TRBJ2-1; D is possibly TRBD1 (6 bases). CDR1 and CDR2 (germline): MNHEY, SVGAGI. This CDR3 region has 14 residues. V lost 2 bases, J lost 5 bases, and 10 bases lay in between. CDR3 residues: CASSYSRGNNEQFF. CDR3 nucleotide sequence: TGTGCCAGCAGTTACAGCAGGGGAAACAATGAGCAGTTCTTC.

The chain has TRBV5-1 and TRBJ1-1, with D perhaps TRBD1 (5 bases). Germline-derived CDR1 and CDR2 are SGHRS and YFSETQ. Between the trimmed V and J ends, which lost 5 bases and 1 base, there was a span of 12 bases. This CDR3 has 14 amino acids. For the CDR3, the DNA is TGCGCCAGCAGGCGTCTCCAGGGGAACACTGAAGCTTTCTTT. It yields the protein CASRRLQGNTEAFF.

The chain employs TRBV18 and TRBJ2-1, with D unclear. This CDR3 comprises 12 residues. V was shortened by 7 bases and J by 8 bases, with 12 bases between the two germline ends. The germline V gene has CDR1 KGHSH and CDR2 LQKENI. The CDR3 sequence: CASFTATHEQFF. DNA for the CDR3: TGTGCCAGCTTCACTGCCACTCATGAGCAGTTCTTC.